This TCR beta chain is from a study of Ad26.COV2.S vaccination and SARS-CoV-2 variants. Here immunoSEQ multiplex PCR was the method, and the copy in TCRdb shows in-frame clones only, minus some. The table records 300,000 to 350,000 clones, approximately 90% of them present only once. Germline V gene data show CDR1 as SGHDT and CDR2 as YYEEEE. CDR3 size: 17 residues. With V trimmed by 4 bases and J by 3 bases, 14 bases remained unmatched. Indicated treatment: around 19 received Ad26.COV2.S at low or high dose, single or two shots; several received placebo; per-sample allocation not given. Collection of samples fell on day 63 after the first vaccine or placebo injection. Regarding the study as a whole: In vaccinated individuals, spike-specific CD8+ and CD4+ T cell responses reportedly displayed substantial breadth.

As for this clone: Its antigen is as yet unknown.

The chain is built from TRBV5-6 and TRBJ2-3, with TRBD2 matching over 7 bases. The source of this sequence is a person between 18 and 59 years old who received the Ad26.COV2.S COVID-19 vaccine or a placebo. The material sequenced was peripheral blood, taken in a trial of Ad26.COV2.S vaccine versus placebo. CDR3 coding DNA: TGTGCCAGCAGCGCCGGGCTAGCGGTCCGGATAACAGATACGCAGTATTTT. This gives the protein CASSAGLAVRITDTQYF.